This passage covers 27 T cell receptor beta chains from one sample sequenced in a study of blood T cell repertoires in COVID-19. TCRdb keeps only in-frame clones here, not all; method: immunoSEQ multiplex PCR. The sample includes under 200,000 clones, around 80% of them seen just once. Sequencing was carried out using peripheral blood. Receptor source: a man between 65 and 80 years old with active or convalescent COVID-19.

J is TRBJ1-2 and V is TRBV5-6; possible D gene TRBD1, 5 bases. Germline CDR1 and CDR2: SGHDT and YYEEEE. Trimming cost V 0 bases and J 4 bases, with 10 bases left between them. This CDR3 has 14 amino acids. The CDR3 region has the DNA TGTGCCAGCAGCTTGGCTGGGGGGATCTATGGCTACACCTTC. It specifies CASSLAGGIYGYTF. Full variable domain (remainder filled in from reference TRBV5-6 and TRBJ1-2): DAGVTQSPTHLIKTRGQQVTLRCSPKSGHDTVSWYQQALGQGPQFIFQYYEEEERQRGNFPDRFSGHQFPNYSSELNVNALLLGDSALYLCASSLAGGIYGYTFGSGTRLTVV.

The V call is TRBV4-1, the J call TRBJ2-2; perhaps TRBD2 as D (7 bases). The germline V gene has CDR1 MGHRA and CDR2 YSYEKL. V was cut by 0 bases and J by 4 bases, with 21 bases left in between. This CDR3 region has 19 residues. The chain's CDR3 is CASSQDLPRDGGPTGELFF. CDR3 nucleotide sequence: TGCGCCAGCAGCCAAGACCTTCCCCGAGACGGGGGGCCCACCGGGGAGCTGTTTTTT.

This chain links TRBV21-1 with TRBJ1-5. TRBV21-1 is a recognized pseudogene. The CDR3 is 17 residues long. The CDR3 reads CASSKAIPRRGNQPQHF. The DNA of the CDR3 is TGTGCCAGCAGCAAAGCAATTCCCCGTAGAGGCAATCAGCCCCAGCATTTT.

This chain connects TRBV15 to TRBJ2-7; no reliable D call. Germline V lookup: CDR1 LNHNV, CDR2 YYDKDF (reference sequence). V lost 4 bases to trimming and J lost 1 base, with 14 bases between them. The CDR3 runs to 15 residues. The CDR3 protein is CATSIKDASSYEQYF. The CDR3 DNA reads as TGTGCCACCAGCATCAAGGATGCTAGTTCCTACGAGCAGTACTTC. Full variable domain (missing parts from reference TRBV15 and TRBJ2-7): DAMVIQNPRYQVTQFGKPVTLSCSQTLNHNVMYWYQQKSSQAPKLLFHYYDKDFNNEADTPDNFQSRRPNTSFCFLDIRSPGLGDTAMYLCATSIKDASSYEQYFGPGTRLTVT.

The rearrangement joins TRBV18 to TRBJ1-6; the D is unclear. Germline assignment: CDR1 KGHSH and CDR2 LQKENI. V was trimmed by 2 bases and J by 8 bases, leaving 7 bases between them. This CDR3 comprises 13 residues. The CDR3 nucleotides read TGTGCCAGCTCACCAAAGCCCGATTCACCCCTCCACTTT. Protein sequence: CASSPKPDSPLHF.

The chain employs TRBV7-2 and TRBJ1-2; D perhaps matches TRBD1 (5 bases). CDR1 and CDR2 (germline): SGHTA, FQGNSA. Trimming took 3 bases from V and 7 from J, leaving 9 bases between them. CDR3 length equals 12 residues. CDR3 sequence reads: CASSFFQGGYTF. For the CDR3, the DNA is TGTGCCAGCAGCTTTTTCCAGGGTGGCTACACCTTC.

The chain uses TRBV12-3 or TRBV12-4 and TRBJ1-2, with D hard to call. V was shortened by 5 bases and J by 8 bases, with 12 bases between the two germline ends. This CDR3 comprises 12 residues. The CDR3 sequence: CASSGAAEGYTF. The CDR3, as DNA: TGTGCCAGCAGTGGCGCGGCGGAGGGCTACACCTTC.

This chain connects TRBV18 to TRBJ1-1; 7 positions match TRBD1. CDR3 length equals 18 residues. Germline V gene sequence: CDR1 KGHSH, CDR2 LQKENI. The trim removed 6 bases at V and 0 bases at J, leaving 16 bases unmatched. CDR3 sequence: CASSPFLGTDLMNTEAFF. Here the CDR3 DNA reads TGTGCCAGCTCCCCATTTCTCGGGACAGACCTAATGAACACTGAAGCTTTCTTT.

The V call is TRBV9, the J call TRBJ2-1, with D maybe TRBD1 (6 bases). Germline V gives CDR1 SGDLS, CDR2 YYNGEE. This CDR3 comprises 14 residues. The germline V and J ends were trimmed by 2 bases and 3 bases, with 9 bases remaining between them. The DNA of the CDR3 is TGTGCCAGCAGCGTTGGGACATACTACAATGAGCAGTTCTTC. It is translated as CASSVGTYYNEQFF.

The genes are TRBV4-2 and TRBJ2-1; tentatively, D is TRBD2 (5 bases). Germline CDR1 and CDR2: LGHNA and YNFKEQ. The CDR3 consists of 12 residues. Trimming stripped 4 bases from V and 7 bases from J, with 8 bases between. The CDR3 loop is CASSPTRNEQFF. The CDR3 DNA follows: TGTGCCAGCAGCCCCACTAGGAATGAGCAGTTCTTC.

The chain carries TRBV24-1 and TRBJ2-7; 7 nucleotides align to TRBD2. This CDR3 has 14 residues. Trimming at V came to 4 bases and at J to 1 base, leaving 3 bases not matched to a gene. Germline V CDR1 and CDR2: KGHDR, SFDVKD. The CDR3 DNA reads TGTGCCACCAGTGAGCCGGGGGGTTCCTACGAGCAGTACTTC. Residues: CATSEPGGSYEQYF.

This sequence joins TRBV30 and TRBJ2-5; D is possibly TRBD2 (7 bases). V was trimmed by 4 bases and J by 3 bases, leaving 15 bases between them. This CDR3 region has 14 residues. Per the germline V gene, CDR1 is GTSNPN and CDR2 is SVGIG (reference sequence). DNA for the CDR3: TGTGCCTGGATGAAGTGGGAGGGGGAAGAGACCCAGTACTTC. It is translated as CAWMKWEGEETQYF.

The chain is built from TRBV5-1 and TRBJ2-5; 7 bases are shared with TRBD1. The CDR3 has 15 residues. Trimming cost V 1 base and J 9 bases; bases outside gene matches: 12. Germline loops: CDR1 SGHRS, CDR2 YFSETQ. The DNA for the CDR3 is TGCGCCAGCAGCTTGTTAGGAGAGGGGGCGCAGGCCCAGTACTTC. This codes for CASSLLGEGAQAQYF.

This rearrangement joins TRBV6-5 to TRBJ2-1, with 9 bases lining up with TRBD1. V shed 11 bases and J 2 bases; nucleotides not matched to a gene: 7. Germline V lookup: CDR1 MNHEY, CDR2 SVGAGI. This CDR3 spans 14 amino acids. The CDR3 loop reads CASARDRAYNEQFF. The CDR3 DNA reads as TGTGCCTCGGCCAGGGACAGGGCCTACAATGAGCAGTTCTTC.

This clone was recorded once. CDR3 bases: TGTGCCAGCAGCCAGCGCATGAACACTGAAGCTTTCTTT. Translated: CASSQRMNTEAFF. The chain uses TRBV7-3 and TRBJ1-1; D gene unclear. Germline loops: CDR1 SGHTA, CDR2 FQGTGA. V lost 5 bases and J 0 bases, leaving 7 bases between the germline ends. This CDR3 is built from 13 residues. The variable domain in full, completed from reference TRBV7-3 and TRBJ1-1, reads GAGVSQTPSNKVTEKGKYVELRCDPISGHTALYWYRQSLGQGPEFLIYFQGTGAADDSGLPNDRFFAVRPEGSVSTLKIQRTERGDSAVYLCASSQRMNTEAFFGQGTRLTVV.

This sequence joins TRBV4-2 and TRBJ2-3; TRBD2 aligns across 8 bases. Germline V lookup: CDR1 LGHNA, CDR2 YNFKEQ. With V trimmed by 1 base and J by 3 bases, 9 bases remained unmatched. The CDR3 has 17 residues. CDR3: CASSQGNGGAVTDTQYF. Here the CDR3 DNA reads TGTGCCAGCAGCCAAGGGAACGGGGGGGCAGTTACAGATACGCAGTATTTT.

CDR3 loop: CASSEGLAGGGSYNEQFF. CDR3 nucleotides: TGTGCCAGTAGTGAGGGACTAGCGGGAGGTGGGTCCTACAATGAGCAGTTCTTC. The V and J genes are TRBV19 and TRBJ2-1; 15 nucleotides align to TRBD2. J lost 1 base, V lost 5 bases, and 6 bases had no gene match. This CDR3 has 18 amino acids. The germline CDR1 and CDR2 sequences are LNHDA and SQIVND (reference sequence). The full variable domain, completed using reference TRBV19 and TRBJ2-1, is DGGITQSPKYLFRKEGQNVTLSCEQNLNHDAMYWYRQDPGQGLRLIYYSQIVNDFQKGDIAEGYSVSREKKESFPLTVTSAQKNPTAFYLCASSEGLAGGGSYNEQFFGPGTRLTVL.

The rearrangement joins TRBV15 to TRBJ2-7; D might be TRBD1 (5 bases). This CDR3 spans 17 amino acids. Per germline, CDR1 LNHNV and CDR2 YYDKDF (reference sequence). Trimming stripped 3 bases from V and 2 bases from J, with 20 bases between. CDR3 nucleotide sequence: TGTGCCACCAGCAGGGAGCTAGGGGCCCTCCTTCCCTACGAGCAGTACTTC. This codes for CATSRELGALLPYEQYF.

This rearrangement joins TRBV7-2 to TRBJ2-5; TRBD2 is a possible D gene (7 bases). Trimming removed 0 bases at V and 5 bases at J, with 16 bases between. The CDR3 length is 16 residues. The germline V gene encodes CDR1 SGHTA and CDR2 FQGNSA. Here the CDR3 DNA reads TGTGCCAGCAGCTTAGCGTTGGGGGGGGGCCAGGAGACCCAGTACTTC. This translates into CASSLALGGGQETQYF.

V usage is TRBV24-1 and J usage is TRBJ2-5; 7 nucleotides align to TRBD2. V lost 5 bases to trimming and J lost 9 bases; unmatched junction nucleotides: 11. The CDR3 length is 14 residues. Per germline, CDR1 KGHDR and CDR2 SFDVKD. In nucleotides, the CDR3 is TGTGCCACCAGTGTAATGGGCGGGGCGGGGGCCCAGTACTTC. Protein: CATSVMGGAGAQYF.

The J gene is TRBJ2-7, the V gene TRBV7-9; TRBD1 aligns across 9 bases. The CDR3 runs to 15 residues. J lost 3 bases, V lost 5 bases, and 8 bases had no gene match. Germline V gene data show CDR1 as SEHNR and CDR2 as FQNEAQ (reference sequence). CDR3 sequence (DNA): TGTGCCAGCAGCCGGGGGACAGGGCTAGGCTACGAGCAGTACTTC. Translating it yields CASSRGTGLGYEQYF.

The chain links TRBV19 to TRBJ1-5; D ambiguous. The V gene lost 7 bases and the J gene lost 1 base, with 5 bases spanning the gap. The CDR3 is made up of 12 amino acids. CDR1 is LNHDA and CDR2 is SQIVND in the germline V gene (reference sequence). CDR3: CASTESNQPQHF. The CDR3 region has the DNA TGTGCCAGTACGGAGAGCAATCAGCCCCAGCATTTT.

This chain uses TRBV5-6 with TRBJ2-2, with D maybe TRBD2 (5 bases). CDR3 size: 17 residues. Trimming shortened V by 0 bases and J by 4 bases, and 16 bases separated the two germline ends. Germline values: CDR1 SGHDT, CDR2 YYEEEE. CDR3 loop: CASSLVWGVGSTGELFF. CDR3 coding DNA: TGTGCCAGCAGCTTGGTGTGGGGAGTTGGTAGCACCGGGGAGCTGTTTTTT.

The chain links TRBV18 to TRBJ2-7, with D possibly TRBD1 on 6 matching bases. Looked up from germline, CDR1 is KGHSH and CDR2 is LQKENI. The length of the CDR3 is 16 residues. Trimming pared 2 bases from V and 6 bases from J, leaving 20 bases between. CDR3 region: CASSPAPGALPSEQYF. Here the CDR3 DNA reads TGTGCCAGCTCACCAGCCCCAGGGGCGCTTCCTAGCGAGCAGTACTTC.

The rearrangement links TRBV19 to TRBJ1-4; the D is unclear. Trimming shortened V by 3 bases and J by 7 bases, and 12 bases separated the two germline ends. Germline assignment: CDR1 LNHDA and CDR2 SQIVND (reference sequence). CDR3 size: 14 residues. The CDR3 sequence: CASSITGPGEKLFF. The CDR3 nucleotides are TGTGCCAGTAGTATTACTGGGCCTGGTGAAAAACTGTTTTTT.

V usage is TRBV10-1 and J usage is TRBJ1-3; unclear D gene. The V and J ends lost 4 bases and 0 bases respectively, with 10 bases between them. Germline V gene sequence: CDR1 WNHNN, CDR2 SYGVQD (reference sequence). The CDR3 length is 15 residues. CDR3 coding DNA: TGCGCCAGCAGTGCAGAAGCGAACTCTGGAAACACCATATATTTT. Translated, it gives CASSAEANSGNTIYF.

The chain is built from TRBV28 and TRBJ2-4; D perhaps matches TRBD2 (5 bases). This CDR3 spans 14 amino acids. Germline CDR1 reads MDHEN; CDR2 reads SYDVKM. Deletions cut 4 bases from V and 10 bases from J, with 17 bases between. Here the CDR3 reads CASSSPRGSGIQYF. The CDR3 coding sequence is TGTGCCAGCAGTTCTCCTCGGGGTTCGGGGATTCAGTACTTC.